A selection of T cell receptor beta chains follows, all from one sample in a study of T cell responses to AZD1222 COVID-19 vaccine. Data came from immunoSEQ multiplex PCR; TCRdb stores just in-frame clones and leaves some out. The sample contains 120,000 or so clones, more than 75% of which appear only once. The material was peripheral blood, obtained on day 0 of AZD1222 vaccination. The receptors derive from an adult in good health. CDR3s include the opening cysteine and the closing phenylalanine or tryptophan. Each record gives: clone size, V gene, J gene, D gene, CDR3 protein, CDR3 DNA. D genes are given only for firm matches. Not every row has a clone size; where given, it reads once, few, many or a size class.

clone size: NA; V gene: TRBV30; J gene: TRBJ2-3; D gene: NA; CDR3 protein: CAWRVGWVDTQYF; CDR3 DNA: TGTGCCTGGAGGGTAGGTTGGGTTGATACGCAGTATTTT
clone size: NA; V gene: TRBV9; J gene: TRBJ2-7; D gene: NA; CDR3 protein: CASSVGLARSSYEQYF; CDR3 DNA: TGTGCCAGCAGCGTAGGTCTAGCGAGATCCTCCTACGAGCAGTACTTC
clone size: NA; V gene: TRBV30; J gene: TRBJ1-1; D gene: NA; CDR3 protein: CAWASRRNTEAFF; CDR3 DNA: TGTGCCTGGGCCTCGAGAAGGAACACTGAAGCTTTCTTT
clone size: NA; V gene: TRBV19; J gene: TRBJ1-2; D gene: TRBD1; CDR3 protein: CASSIRGSPSEGYTF; CDR3 DNA: TGTGCCAGTAGTATCAGGGGGAGCCCCTCAGAGGGCTACACCTTC
clone size: NA; V gene: TRBV5-1; J gene: TRBJ2-7; D gene: NA; CDR3 protein: CASSLGTGAYEQYF; CDR3 DNA: TGCGCCAGCAGCTTGGGGACCGGAGCCTACGAGCAGTACTTC
clone size: NA; V gene: TRBV5-1; J gene: TRBJ2-6; D gene: NA; CDR3 protein: CASSGLISGANVLTF; CDR3 DNA: TGCGCCAGCAGCGGGCTGATCTCTGGGGCCAACGTCCTGACTTTC
clone size: NA; V gene: TRBV29-1; J gene: TRBJ2-1; D gene: NA; CDR3 protein: CSGGVVYNEQFF; CDR3 DNA: TGCAGCGGAGGGGTTGTCTACAATGAGCAGTTCTTC
clone size: NA; V gene: TRBV7-2; J gene: TRBJ1-2; D gene: NA; CDR3 protein: CASSLAGDYGYTF; CDR3 DNA: TGTGCCAGCAGCTTAGCTGGGGACTATGGCTACACCTTC
clone size: NA; V gene: TRBV7-8; J gene: TRBJ2-7; D gene: NA; CDR3 protein: CASSLRDTVIEQYF; CDR3 DNA: TGTGCCAGCAGCTTAAGGGACACCGTTATCGAGCAGTACTTC
clone size: NA; V gene: TRBV7-2; J gene: TRBJ2-2; D gene: NA; CDR3 protein: CASSLAGGMNTGELFF; CDR3 DNA: TGTGCCAGCAGCTTGGCTGGCGGAATGAACACCGGGGAGCTGTTTTTT
clone size: NA; V gene: TRBV5-1; J gene: TRBJ1-2; D gene: TRBD1; CDR3 protein: CASSGDRVWDYGYTF; CDR3 DNA: TGCGCCAGCAGCGGGGACAGGGTGTGGGACTATGGCTACACCTTC
clone size: NA; V gene: TRBV5-4; J gene: TRBJ1-2; D gene: NA; CDR3 protein: CASSLLTGRTNYGYTF; CDR3 DNA: TGTGCCAGCAGCTTGCTGACCGGACGGACAAACTATGGCTACACCTTC
clone size: NA; V gene: TRBV6-2/TRBV6-3; J gene: TRBJ2-7; D gene: TRBD2; CDR3 protein: CASSYPLGGLNYEQYF; CDR3 DNA: TGTGCCAGCAGTTACCCCCTGGGGGGACTAAACTACGAGCAGTACTTC
clone size: NA; V gene: TRBV5-1; J gene: TRBJ1-2; D gene: TRBD1; CDR3 protein: CASSLDGTAVYGYTF; CDR3 DNA: TGCGCCAGCAGCTTGGATGGGACAGCTGTCTATGGCTACACCTTC
clone size: NA; V gene: TRBV19; J gene: TRBJ1-2; D gene: NA; CDR3 protein: CASSWVNYGYTF; CDR3 DNA: TGTGCCAGTAGTTGGGTTAACTATGGCTACACCTTC
clone size: NA; V gene: TRBV5-6; J gene: TRBJ2-7; D gene: NA; CDR3 protein: CASSSGTRAAYEQYF; CDR3 DNA: TGTGCCAGCAGCTCGGGTACACGTGCGGCCTACGAGCAGTACTTC
clone size: few; V gene: TRBV5-5; J gene: TRBJ1-5; D gene: NA; CDR3 protein: CASSTQAHGNQPQHF; CDR3 DNA: TGTGCCAGCAGCACTCAGGCTCATGGCAATCAGCCCCAGCATTTT
clone size: NA; V gene: TRBV11-2; J gene: TRBJ2-7; D gene: NA; CDR3 protein: CASSLSPGETYEQYF; CDR3 DNA: TGTGCCAGCAGCTTATCTCCAGGGGAGACCTACGAGCAGTACTTC
clone size: NA; V gene: TRBV4-1; J gene: TRBJ1-2; D gene: NA; CDR3 protein: CASSQGPPNYGYTF; CDR3 DNA: TGCGCCAGCAGCCAAGGTCCACCTAACTATGGCTACACCTTC
clone size: NA; V gene: TRBV15; J gene: TRBJ1-6; D gene: TRBD1; CDR3 protein: CATSREGQASSPLHF; CDR3 DNA: TGTGCCACCAGCAGAGAAGGACAGGCCAGTTCACCCCTCCACTTT
clone size: NA; V gene: TRBV5-1; J gene: TRBJ2-7; D gene: NA; CDR3 protein: CASRVQGVPEQYF; CDR3 DNA: TGCGCCAGCAGAGTTCAGGGAGTCCCCGAGCAGTACTTC
clone size: NA; V gene: TRBV12-3/TRBV12-4; J gene: TRBJ1-5; D gene: NA; CDR3 protein: CASSFTRQPQHF; CDR3 DNA: TGTGCCAGCAGTTTTACGAGGCAGCCCCAGCATTTT
clone size: NA; V gene: TRBV4-3; J gene: TRBJ2-7; D gene: NA; CDR3 protein: CASSQGRPANSYEQYF; CDR3 DNA: TGCGCCAGCAGCCAGGGCCGGCCAGCAAACTCCTACGAGCAGTACTTC
clone size: NA; V gene: TRBV6-5; J gene: TRBJ2-5; D gene: NA; CDR3 protein: CASSYGAGIDETQYF; CDR3 DNA: TGTGCCAGCAGTTACGGGGCGGGGATCGATGAGACCCAGTACTTC
clone size: NA; V gene: TRBV28; J gene: TRBJ2-3; D gene: TRBD1; CDR3 protein: CASSPGQGEADTQYF; CDR3 DNA: TGTGCCAGCAGCCCAGGACAGGGAGAAGCAGATACGCAGTATTTT
clone size: NA; V gene: TRBV3-1/TRBV3-2; J gene: TRBJ2-7; D gene: NA; CDR3 protein: CASSLGNSPYEQYF; CDR3 DNA: TGTGCCAGCAGCCTTGGCAACAGCCCCTACGAGCAGTACTTC
clone size: NA; V gene: TRBV3-1/TRBV3-2; J gene: TRBJ1-1; D gene: NA; CDR3 protein: CASSRGNTEAFF; CDR3 DNA: TGTGCCAGCAGCCGTGGGAACACTGAAGCTTTCTTT
clone size: NA; V gene: TRBV5-6; J gene: TRBJ1-1; D gene: NA; CDR3 protein: CASRKRGKNTEAFF; CDR3 DNA: TGTGCCAGCAGGAAGAGGGGTAAGAACACTGAAGCTTTCTTT
clone size: NA; V gene: TRBV18; J gene: TRBJ1-5; D gene: TRBD1; CDR3 protein: CASSPGTGNGQPQHF; CDR3 DNA: TGTGCCAGCTCACCCGGGACAGGGAATGGACAGCCCCAGCATTTT
clone size: NA; V gene: TRBV12-3/TRBV12-4; J gene: TRBJ1-2; D gene: NA; CDR3 protein: CASSFVSRMSTF; CDR3 DNA: TGTGCCAGCAGTTTCGTCAGTAGGATGAGTACCTTC
clone size: few; V gene: TRBV4-1; J gene: TRBJ2-7; D gene: TRBD1; CDR3 protein: CASSQVGQGAYEQYF; CDR3 DNA: TGCGCCAGCAGCCAAGTGGGACAGGGGGCCTACGAGCAGTACTTC
clone size: NA; V gene: TRBV5-4; J gene: TRBJ2-3; D gene: TRBD2; CDR3 protein: CASSPPGSGGALSTDTQYF; CDR3 DNA: TGTGCCAGCAGCCCCCCCGGGAGCGGGGGGGCTCTGAGCACAGATACGCAGTATTTT
clone size: NA; V gene: TRBV4-1; J gene: TRBJ1-6; D gene: TRBD1; CDR3 protein: CASSQEGGTANSPLHF; CDR3 DNA: TGCGCCAGCAGCCAAGAAGGGGGGACAGCGAATTCACCCCTCCACTTT
clone size: NA; V gene: TRBV2; J gene: TRBJ1-5; D gene: NA; CDR3 protein: CASGNNQPQHF; CDR3 DNA: TGTGCCAGCGGGAACAATCAGCCCCAGCATTTT
clone size: NA; V gene: TRBV4-2; J gene: TRBJ1-3; D gene: NA; CDR3 protein: CASSHSPGSGNTIYF; CDR3 DNA: TGTGCCAGCAGCCATTCTCCTGGGTCTGGAAACACCATATATTTT